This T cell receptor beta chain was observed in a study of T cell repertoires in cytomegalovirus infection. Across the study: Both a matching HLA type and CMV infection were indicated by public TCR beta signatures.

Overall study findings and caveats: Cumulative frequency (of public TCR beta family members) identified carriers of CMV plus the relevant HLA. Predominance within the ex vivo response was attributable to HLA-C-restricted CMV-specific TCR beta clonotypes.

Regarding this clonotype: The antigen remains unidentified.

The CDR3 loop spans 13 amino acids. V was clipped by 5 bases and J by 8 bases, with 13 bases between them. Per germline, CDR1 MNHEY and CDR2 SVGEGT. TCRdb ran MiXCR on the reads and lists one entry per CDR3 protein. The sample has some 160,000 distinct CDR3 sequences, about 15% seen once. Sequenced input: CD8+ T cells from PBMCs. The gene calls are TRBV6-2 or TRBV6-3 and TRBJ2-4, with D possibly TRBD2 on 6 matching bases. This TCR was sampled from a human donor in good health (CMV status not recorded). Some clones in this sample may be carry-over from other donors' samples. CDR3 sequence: CASSPGPGDIQYF. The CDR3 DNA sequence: TGTGCCAGCAGTCCCGGACCGGGGGACATTCAGTACTTC.